This T cell receptor beta chain stems from a study of CD4 and CD8 cells across lung adenocarcinoma regions. Comments on this clonotype: One junction end does not reproduce the germline sequence, and a read error may be involved.

TCRdb independently ran MiXCR on the PCR reads; one entry per CDR3 protein. The sample yields 10,000 to 15,000 distinct CDR3 sequences, around 50% seen once. Samples came from patients with localized non-small cell lung adenocarcinoma. This CDR3 is 15 amino acids long. CDR1 is WSHSY, CDR2 SAAADI, per germline. This clonotype originated in a female donor with lung adenocarcinoma. The CD4 and CD8 labels of this study may be unreliable. The sequencing sample was made of CD8+ T cells from the margin of a lung tumor. The J gene is TRBJ2-3, the V gene TRBV10-2; 9 nucleotides align to TRBD2. CDR3 DNA sequence: TGCGCCAGCAGAGATCTAGCGGGGAGCAAAAATACGCAGTACTTT. Translated: CASRDLAGSKNTQYF.